The 13 T cell receptor beta chains listed next were all sequenced from one sample in a study of T-cell reconstitution after alpha-beta-depleted transplantation in children. Using unique molecular identifiers, the investigators prepared the TCRbeta library. MiXCR was run by TCRdb on the PCR reads, yielding one entry per CDR3 protein. The sample has roughly 500,000 distinct CDR3 sequences, 9.5% to 15% seen once; the top ten hold about 6%. The material was PBMCs from the stem cell graft donor, obtained from the stem cell graft. The source is a human donor who donated a stem cell graft to a child with combined immunodeficiency.

This clonotype was seen many times. V usage is TRBV27 and J usage is TRBJ2-7; no clear D. The length of the CDR3 is 14 residues. The ends were cut back, 3 bases at V and 0 bases at J, with 9 bases in the middle. Germline values: CDR1 MNHEY, CDR2 SMNVEV (reference sequence). CDR3 loop: CASSFRWSSYEQYF. DNA for the CDR3: TGTGCCAGCAGTTTTCGGTGGAGCTCCTACGAGCAGTACTTC.

This clonotype was counted many times. The chain uses TRBV12-3 or TRBV12-4 and TRBJ2-3, with 8 bases lining up with TRBD1. This CDR3 has 17 residues. The V and J ends lost 5 bases and 2 bases, in that order; junction bases with no gene match: 12. This CDR3 reads CASSRTGPLHNTDTQYF. As DNA, the CDR3 is TGTGCCAGCAGTCGGACAGGGCCCCTACACAACACAGATACGCAGTATTTT.

This clonotype was counted ten times or more. This chain links TRBV4-3 with TRBJ2-2; 11 bases map to TRBD1. Germline lookup yields CDR1 LGHNA and CDR2 YSLEER. The V and J ends lost 4 bases and 3 bases, in that order; junction bases with no gene match: 10. The CDR3 is made up of 18 amino acids. The CDR3 bases are TGCGCCAGCAGCCTGGACAGGGGGCGAGCAGAGGACACCGGGGAGCTGTTTTTT. This encodes CASSLDRGRAEDTGELFF.

This clonotype was found once. The chain joins TRBV20-1 to TRBJ2-5; D possibly corresponds to TRBD1 (5 bases). Trimming pared 7 bases from V and 4 bases from J, leaving 19 bases between. Per the germline V gene, CDR1 is DFQATT and CDR2 is SNEGSKA (reference sequence). The CDR3 totals 14 residues. The chain's CDR3 is CSGVPPGARETQYF. CDR3 nucleotide sequence: TGCAGTGGGGTACCTCCTGGGGCTAGAGAGACCCAGTACTTC.

This chain joins TRBV10-3 and TRBJ2-7, with 9 bases aligning to TRBD1. CDR1 and CDR2 from the germline V gene are ENHRY and SYGVKD. Trimming at V came to 0 bases and at J to 0 bases, leaving 3 bases not matched to a gene. The CDR3 loop spans 16 amino acids. CDR3 coding DNA: TGTGCCATCAGTGAGTCGGGACAGGGAAGCTCCTACGAGCAGTACTTC. This translates into CAISESGQGSSYEQYF.

This clonotype turned up a few times. The chain is built from TRBV19 and TRBJ2-1; TRBD2 matches 12 bases. V was clipped by 6 bases and J by 6 bases; unmatched bases: 6. CDR1 is LNHDA and CDR2 is SQIVND in the germline V gene (reference sequence). This CDR3 comprises 15 residues. The CDR3 DNA follows: TGTGCCAGTAGAAAAGGACTAGCGGGGTTCAATGAGCAGTTCTTC. This encodes CASRKGLAGFNEQFF.

V usage is TRBV2 and J usage is TRBJ2-7; 8 nucleotides align to TRBD2. Germline CDR1 SNHLY, CDR2 FYNNEI. V was pared by 9 bases and J by 2 bases, with 6 bases of the junction left unmatched. The CDR3 totals 13 residues. The CDR3 coding sequence is TGTGCCAGATCAGCGGGAGCTCCCTACGAGCAGTACTTC. It translates to CARSAGAPYEQYF.

This clonotype was seen just once. The chain employs TRBV7-2 and TRBJ2-7; 7 bases fit TRBD1. V trimming: 0 bases; J trimming: 2 bases; junction bases outside the gene matches: 1. The CDR3 is 14 residues long. CDR1 is SGHTA, CDR2 FQGNSA, per germline. The CDR3 coding sequence is TGTGCCAGCAGCTTAGCGGGACAGCCCTACGAGCAGTACTTC. Translation gives CASSLAGQPYEQYF.

The gene calls are TRBV9 and TRBJ1-1; D may be TRBD1 (6 bases). The ends were cut back, 0 bases at V and 5 bases at J, with 11 bases in the middle. The CDR3 is 14 residues long. Per germline, CDR1 SGDLS and CDR2 YYNGEE. The CDR3 DNA is TGTGCCAGCAGCGTAGTAACAGGGAGGACTGAAGCTTTCTTT. Residues: CASSVVTGRTEAFF.

This clonotype occurred a few times. This chain joins TRBV7-3 and TRBJ2-2, with 8 bases lining up with TRBD1. Unmatched junction bases numbered 14, after V lost 5 bases and J lost 0 bases. The germline V gene encodes CDR1 SGHTA and CDR2 FQGTGA. The length of the CDR3 is 19 residues. The CDR3 protein is CASSPLRTGRPSNTGELFF. As DNA, the CDR3 is TGTGCCAGCAGCCCATTACGGACAGGGAGGCCCTCGAACACCGGGGAGCTGTTTTTT. Full variable domain (rest looked up from reference TRBV7-3 and TRBJ2-2): GAGVSQTPSNKVTEKGKYVELRCDPISGHTALYWYRQSLGQGPEFLIYFQGTGAADDSGLPNDRFFAVRPEGSVSTLKIQRTERGDSAVYLCASSPLRTGRPSNTGELFFGEGSRLTVL.

The chain uses TRBV10-3 and TRBJ2-3; 7 nucleotides line up with TRBD2. Per germline, CDR1 ENHRY and CDR2 SYGVKD. The CDR3 runs to 16 residues. The V gene end was trimmed by 5 bases and the J gene end by 1 base; junction bases not matched to a gene: 9. CDR3 residues: CAISPLRAGGTDTQYF. CDR3 sequence (DNA): TGTGCCATCAGTCCTCTTAGGGCGGGGGGCACAGATACGCAGTATTTT.

The rearrangement uses TRBV29-1 and TRBJ1-1, with D possibly matching TRBD1 (6 bases). This CDR3 has 14 residues. Per germline, CDR1 SQVTM and CDR2 ANQGSEA. V lost 4 bases and J lost 3, with 15 bases in between. CDR3 bases: TGCAGCGTTGTAAGGGGGTTCGCGGACACTGAAGCTTTCTTT. Translated: CSVVRGFADTEAFF.

This clonotype was recorded many times. This sequence joins TRBV20-1 and TRBJ2-1; possible D gene TRBD1, 6 bases. CDR3 length: 15 residues. The germline gives CDR1 DFQATT, CDR2 SNEGSKA (reference sequence). V was clipped by 0 bases and J by 12 bases, with 21 bases between them. The CDR3 loop reads CSARDGGLSGGSQFF. As DNA, the CDR3 is TGCAGTGCTAGAGATGGGGGCTTGTCGGGCGGGTCGCAGTTCTTC.